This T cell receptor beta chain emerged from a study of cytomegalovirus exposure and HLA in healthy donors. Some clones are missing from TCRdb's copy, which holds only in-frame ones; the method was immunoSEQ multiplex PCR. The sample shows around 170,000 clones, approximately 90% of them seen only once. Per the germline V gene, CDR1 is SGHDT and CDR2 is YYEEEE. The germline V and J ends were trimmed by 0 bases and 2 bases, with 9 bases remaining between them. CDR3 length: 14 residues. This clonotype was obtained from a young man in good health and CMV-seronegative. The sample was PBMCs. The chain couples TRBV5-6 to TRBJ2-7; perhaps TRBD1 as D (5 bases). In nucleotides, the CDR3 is TGTGCCAGCAGCTTGGGACAGAGACCCTACGAGCAGTACTTC. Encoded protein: CASSLGQRPYEQYF.